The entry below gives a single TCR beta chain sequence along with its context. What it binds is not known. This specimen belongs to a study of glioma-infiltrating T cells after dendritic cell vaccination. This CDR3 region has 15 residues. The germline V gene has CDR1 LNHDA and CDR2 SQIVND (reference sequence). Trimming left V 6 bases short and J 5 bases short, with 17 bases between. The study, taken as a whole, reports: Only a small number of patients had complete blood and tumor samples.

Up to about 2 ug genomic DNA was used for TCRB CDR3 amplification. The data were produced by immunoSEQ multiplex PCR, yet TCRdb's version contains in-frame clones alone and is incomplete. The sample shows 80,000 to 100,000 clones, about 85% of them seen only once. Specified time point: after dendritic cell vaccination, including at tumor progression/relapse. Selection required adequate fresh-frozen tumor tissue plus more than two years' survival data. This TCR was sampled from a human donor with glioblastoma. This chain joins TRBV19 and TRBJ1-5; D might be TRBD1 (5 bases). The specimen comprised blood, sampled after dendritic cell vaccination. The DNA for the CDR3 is TGTGCCAGTAGAGGGACTGGTGTAATTTATCAGCCCCAGCATTTT. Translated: CASRGTGVIYQPQHF.